These 29 T cell receptor beta chains were all obtained from the same sample, sequenced in a study of T cells in Graves' hyperthyroidism and ophthalmopathy. Template material for amplifying TCR beta CDR3 regions consisted of RNA transcripts. In the first-round RT-PCR of the TCR CDR3, the HTBI primer set was used. TCRdb called the multiplex PCR reads again in MiXCR, with one record for every CDR3 protein. The sample records some 600,000 distinct CDR3 sequences, 40% to 55% being singletons. The sample comprised peripheral blood or thyroid tissue (not recorded which). These receptors were obtained from a woman under 30 with Graves' hyperthyroidism.

The V call is TRBV24-1, the J call TRBJ2-3; 7 bases match TRBD2. V dropped 11 bases and J dropped 6; count of bases not matched to a gene: 7. CDR3 length: 12 amino acids. Germline V lookup: CDR1 KGHDR, CDR2 SFDVKD. Here the CDR3 DNA reads TGTGCCAGCAGGACCGGGGGGGATACGCAGTATTTT. Translation gives CASRTGGDTQYF.

This clonotype has ten or more counts. The chain has TRBV20-1 and TRBJ1-5; D is uncertain. Germline CDR1 DFQATT, CDR2 SNEGSKA (reference sequence). The CDR3 length is 12 residues. Trimming stripped 2 bases from V and 4 bases from J, with 6 bases between. This chain's CDR3 is CSARRMNQPQHF. In DNA form, the CDR3 reads TGCAGTGCTAGACGGATGAATCAGCCCCAGCATTTT.

The genes are TRBV29-1 and TRBJ2-7; possible D gene TRBD1, 6 bases. V shed 8 bases and J shed 1 base, with 12 bases lying between them. The V gene's germline CDR1 is SQVTM and CDR2 ANQGSEA. The CDR3 is 12 amino acids. Here the CDR3 reads CSQAGQSYEQYF. The CDR3 DNA reads TGCAGCCAAGCCGGACAGTCCTACGAGCAGTACTTC.

The table lists this clonotype with a few counts. The DNA for the CDR3 is TGTGCCAGTAGTGATGACAGGGGGCTTTATGGCTACACCTTC. It is translated as CASSDDRGLYGYTF. This rearrangement joins TRBV19 to TRBJ1-2; the match to TRBD1 covers 10 bases. The CDR3 extends over 14 amino acids. Trimming cost V 5 bases and J 5 bases; bases outside gene matches: 5. Germline values: CDR1 LNHDA, CDR2 SQIVND (reference sequence).

The chain uses TRBV10-3 and TRBJ1-2; D unclear. The CDR3 covers 14 residues. CDR1 ENHRY and CDR2 SYGVKD come from the germline V gene. Trimming pared 5 bases from V and 6 bases from J, leaving 16 bases between. The DNA of the CDR3 is TGTGCCATCAGTCACCTGGAGGGATCCAATGGCTACACCTTC. Translated, it gives CAISHLEGSNGYTF.

On this clonotype itself: The CDR3 end shows no conserved phenylalanine or tryptophan, and so a read error is likely. It is unclear where the CDR3 begins or ends on the DNA, so no DNA is shown, and the CDR3 is as TCRdb lists it. This sequence joins TRBV2 and TRBJ1-4; the table's D call of TRBD1 was not tested on the DNA. CDR1 SNHLY and CDR2 FYNNEI come from the germline V gene. The CDR3 is made up of 8 amino acids, end residues included. CDR3: CASTEDRD.

This rearrangement joins TRBV10-3 to TRBJ1-5; possible D gene TRBD1, 5 bases. The V end lost 5 bases, the J end lost 5 bases, and 7 bases lay between the germline ends. CDR1 ENHRY and CDR2 SYGVKD come from the germline V gene. The CDR3 loop spans 12 amino acids. The CDR3 region has the DNA TGTGCCATCAGTCAGGGCGATCAGCCCCAGCATTTT. Its protein product is CAISQGDQPQHF.

This clonotype came up a few times. The chain has TRBV7-2 and TRBJ1-1; 8 nucleotides align to TRBD1. V shed 3 bases and J 1 base; nucleotides not matched to a gene: 10. CDR3 length: 17 residues. Germline V CDR1 and CDR2: SGHTA, FQGNSA. The CDR3: CASSLGQVSFGNTEAFF. CDR3 bases: TGTGCCAGCAGCTTGGGACAGGTATCATTTGGGAACACTGAAGCTTTCTTT.

The chain couples TRBV10-1 to TRBJ1-5; D may be TRBD1 (6 bases). Germline assignment: CDR1 WNHNN and CDR2 SYGVQD (reference sequence). Trimming shortened V by 8 bases and J by 0 bases, and 20 bases separated the two germline ends. This CDR3 contains 17 residues. The CDR3 region is CASGSRGGASSNQPQHF. Written as DNA, the CDR3 is TGCGCCAGCGGTTCCAGGGGCGGCGCGTCTAGCAATCAGCCCCAGCATTTT.

This clonotype turned up a few times. The rearrangement joins TRBV19 to TRBJ1-2; 9 nucleotides align to TRBD1. Germline CDR1 and CDR2: LNHDA and SQIVND (reference sequence). The CDR3 is made up of 16 amino acids. V was pared by 4 bases and J by 4 bases, with 10 bases of the junction left unmatched. The CDR3 DNA reads TGTGCCAGTAGTACAGCGGAGGGACAGGGATCCTATGGCTACACCTTC. It codes for CASSTAEGQGSYGYTF. The entire variable domain, with the rest obtained from reference TRBV19 and TRBJ1-2, is as follows: DGGITQSPKYLFRKEGQNVTLSCEQNLNHDAMYWYRQDPGQGLRLIYYSQIVNDFQKGDIAEGYSVSREKKESFPLTVTSAQKNPTAFYLCASSTAEGQGSYGYTFGSGTRLTVV.

The table lists this clonotype with a count of one. V and J are TRBV2 and TRBJ1-5; possible D gene TRBD1, 5 bases. V was shortened by 6 bases and J by 0 bases, with 15 bases between the two germline ends. Germline-derived CDR1 and CDR2 are SNHLY and FYNNEI. The CDR3 is made up of 16 amino acids. The CDR3 reads CASSLDPGYSNQPQHF. CDR3 sequence (DNA): TGTGCCAGCAGCTTAGACCCAGGGTATAGCAATCAGCCCCAGCATTTT.

The gene calls are TRBV19 and TRBJ2-7; 7 nucleotides match TRBD1. The CDR3 is 14 residues long. Germline-derived CDR1 and CDR2 are LNHDA and SQIVND (reference sequence). V was clipped by 2 bases and J by 7 bases; unmatched bases: 8. In DNA, the CDR3 is TGTGCCAGTAGTATATACAGGGGAGCTGGGGAGCAGTACTTC. Protein sequence: CASSIYRGAGEQYF.

This clonotype was counted many times. V is TRBV7-9 and J is TRBJ1-5; D uncertain. Germline CDR1 is SEHNR and CDR2 is FQNEAQ (reference sequence). The length of the CDR3 is 14 residues. Trimming shortened V by 3 bases and J by 3 bases, and 9 bases separated the two germline ends. CDR3 sequence reads: CASSFDGFNQPQHF. DNA for the CDR3: TGTGCCAGCAGCTTTGACGGGTTCAATCAGCCCCAGCATTTT. The full variable domain, in which reference TRBV7-9 and TRBJ1-5 provide the parts outside the CDR3, is DTGVSQNPRHKITKRGQNVTFRCDPISEHNRLYWYRQTLGQGPEFLTYFQNEAQLEKSRLLSDRFSAERPKGSFSTLEIQRTEQGDSAMYLCASSFDGFNQPQHFGDGTRLSIL.

This clonotype was seen many times. The CDR3 nucleotides read TGCAGTGCTAGCATTGGGACAGAAGAGACCCAGTACTTC. This encodes CSASIGTEETQYF. The V gene is TRBV20-1, the J gene TRBJ2-5; 7 bases map to TRBD1. Unmatched junction bases numbered 4, after V lost 3 bases and J lost 3 bases. There are 13 residues in the CDR3. Germline CDR1 is DFQATT and CDR2 is SNEGSKA (reference sequence).

This sequence joins TRBV6-5 and TRBJ1-4, with unresolved D. The V end was cut by 3 bases, the J end by 7 bases, with 9 bases between. Germline V gene data show CDR1 as MNHEY and CDR2 as SVGAGI. This CDR3 has 13 residues. The CDR3 here is CASSYRLGEKLFF. Written as DNA, the CDR3 is TGTGCCAGCAGTTATCGGTTAGGTGAAAAACTGTTTTTT.

CDR3 in amino acids: CASSVREGGQPQHF. The CDR3 DNA sequence: TGTGCCAGCAGCGTCCGGGAGGGGGGTCAGCCCCAGCATTTT. This sequence joins TRBV2 and TRBJ1-5; maybe TRBD1 (6 bases). Germline loops: CDR1 SNHLY, CDR2 FYNNEI. V dropped 6 bases and J dropped 6 bases, with 15 bases sitting between them. The CDR3 spans 14 residues.

This clonotype was counted many times. V gene TRBV15 combines with J gene TRBJ2-7, with D perhaps TRBD2 (6 bases). The length of the CDR3 is 14 residues. V lost 1 base and J lost 5, with 12 bases in between. Germline lookup yields CDR1 LNHNV and CDR2 YYDKDF (reference sequence). This CDR3 reads CATSRVQGLDEQYF. CDR3 nucleotides: TGTGCCACCAGCAGAGTGCAGGGACTCGACGAGCAGTACTTC.

Only a few counts were recorded for this clonotype. This chain links TRBV7-9 with TRBJ1-2; a possible D gene is TRBD1 (5 bases). CDR1 is SEHNR, CDR2 FQNEAQ, per germline (reference sequence). Trimming took off 4 bases at V and 8 bases at J, with 14 bases between the two ends. CDR3 length: 13 amino acids. CDR3 sequence: CASSSGAGNGYTF. CDR3 sequence (DNA): TGTGCCAGCAGCTCCGGGGCGGGGAACGGCTACACCTTC.

The chain has TRBV29-1 and TRBJ1-1; D possibly corresponds to TRBD1 (6 bases). Germline V gives CDR1 SQVTM, CDR2 ANQGSEA. The V end was cut by 4 bases, the J end by 1 base, with 13 bases between. The CDR3 loop spans 14 amino acids. In DNA, the CDR3 is TGCAGCGTTGGGGCAATGACAGGGAACACTGAAGCTTTCTTT. Translating it yields CSVGAMTGNTEAFF. Filled out from reference TRBV29-1 and TRBJ1-1, the complete variable domain reads SAVISQKPSRDICQRGTSLTIQCQVDSQVTMMFWYRQQPGQSLTLIATANQGSEATYESGFVIDKFPISRPNLTFSTLTVSNMSPEDSSIYLCSVGAMTGNTEAFFGQGTRLTVV.

The chain links TRBV6-1 to TRBJ1-1; 8 nucleotides agree with TRBD1. Germline V lookup: CDR1 MNHNS, CDR2 SASEGT. The CDR3 is 14 amino acids. Germline trimming cut 8 bases from V and 4 bases from J; bases unmatched to any gene: 9. The CDR3 loop is CASVEGQGVTEAFF. The CDR3 coding sequence is TGTGCCAGCGTTGAAGGACAGGGCGTCACTGAAGCTTTCTTT.

The V and J genes are TRBV6-6 and TRBJ1-1, with D maybe TRBD1 (5 bases). The CDR3 contains 15 residues. V was trimmed by 6 bases and J by 0 bases, leaving 14 bases between them. In germline, CDR1 is MNHNY, CDR2 SVGAGI (reference sequence). The CDR3 region has the DNA TGTGCCAGCAGCAATGGGACGCCGATGAACACTGAAGCTTTCTTT. Its translation: CASSNGTPMNTEAFF.

This clonotype has ten or more counts. The chain links TRBV24-1 to TRBJ1-1, with D maybe TRBD1 (6 bases). This CDR3 comprises 13 residues. Germline V lookup: CDR1 KGHDR, CDR2 SFDVKD. The V gene lost 8 bases and the J gene lost 2 bases, with 11 bases spanning the gap. The CDR3 nucleotides are TGTGCCACCATGGGGGGGCCCAACACTGAAGCTTTCTTT. Translated: CATMGGPNTEAFF.

This clonotype was counted at least ten times. The V gene is TRBV7-2, the J gene TRBJ1-1; 7 bases map to TRBD1. The V gene end was trimmed by 2 bases and the J gene end by 1 base; junction bases not matched to a gene: 1. CDR1 is SGHTA, CDR2 FQGNSA, per germline. The length of the CDR3 is 14 residues. The CDR3 here is CASSLNRGNTEAFF. CDR3 bases: TGTGCCAGCAGCTTAAACAGGGGGAACACTGAAGCTTTCTTT.

This rearrangement joins TRBV2 to TRBJ2-5; D may be TRBD1 (6 bases). CDR3 length: 13 amino acids. The germline gives CDR1 SNHLY, CDR2 FYNNEI. CDR3 sequence: CARDGRRGQTQYF. The CDR3 DNA sequence: TGTGCTAGAGATGGGCGCAGGGGTCAGACCCAGTACTTC.

This clonotype was detected only a few times. This chain joins TRBV14 and TRBJ2-2, with D possibly called TRBD1 or TRBD2 (5 bases each). The CDR3 loop spans 17 amino acids. From germline, CDR1 is SGHDN and CDR2 FVKESK. V was clipped by 5 bases and J by 4 bases, with 20 bases between them. Here the CDR3 reads CASSSRRGAGITGELFF. The CDR3 DNA reads TGTGCCAGCAGCTCTCGGAGAGGGGCCGGTATCACCGGGGAGCTGTTTTTT.

Worth noting for this clonotype: Likely a read error: the CDR3 ends without its conserved phenylalanine or tryptophan. The CDR3 coding sequence is TGTGCCAGTAGTATTACGAGACTCGCCTCGGAGCAGTACCTC. Protein product: CASSITRLASEQYL. The chain carries TRBV19 and TRBJ2-7, with D uncertain. Trimming left V 3 bases short and J 7 bases short, with 16 bases between. Germline values: CDR1 LNHDA, CDR2 SQIVND (reference sequence). This CDR3 has 14 amino acids.

This clonotype was counted only a few times. CDR3 in amino acids: CSARVVARETQYF. For the CDR3, the DNA is TGCAGTGCTAGGGTGGTAGCGAGGGAGACCCAGTACTTC. This chain links TRBV20-1 with TRBJ2-5; a possible D gene is TRBD2 (5 bases). This CDR3 region has 13 residues. V lost 3 bases, J lost 5 bases, and 13 bases lay in between. Germline V gives CDR1 DFQATT, CDR2 SNEGSKA (reference sequence).

V gene TRBV9 combines with J gene TRBJ2-3; D unclear. V lost 4 bases to trimming and J lost 7 bases, with 7 bases between them. The CDR3 spans 11 residues. Germline assignment: CDR1 SGDLS and CDR2 YYNGEE. CDR3 amino acids: CASSPENTQYF. CDR3 sequence (DNA): TGTGCCAGCAGCCCCGAAAATACGCAGTATTTT.

The CDR3 here is CSARSGRGETQYF. As DNA, the CDR3 is TGCAGTGCTAGGAGCGGGAGAGGGGAGACCCAGTACTTC. This sequence joins TRBV20-1 and TRBJ2-5, with TRBD2 matching 8 bases. This CDR3 is built from 13 residues. Looked up from germline, CDR1 is DFQATT and CDR2 is SNEGSKA (reference sequence). V was pared by 3 bases and J by 5 bases, with 5 bases of the junction left unmatched.